This T cell receptor (beta chain) derives from a study of blood T cells in healthy people across ages. Whole-study results and caveats: While age rose, TCR beta diversity per million T cells dropped in a roughly linear way. The long-lived group displayed more naive CD4+ cells, plus higher diversity, than the aged donors did.

Then a second PCR, running roughly 7 to 11 cycles, was carried out with a sample-barcoded 5' primer and a J-beta primer mix. The authors tagged each cDNA molecule using a template-switch adaptor with 12 random nucleotides. TCRdb processed the 5' RACE reads anew with MiXCR; each CDR3 protein has one entry. This table has 800,000 to 950,000 distinct CDR3 sequences, around 29% appearing once. A remark on this clonotype: What it binds is not known.

The CDR3 extends over 15 amino acids. Trimming removed 0 bases from V and 6 bases from J; junction bases left unmatched: 6. Germline lookup yields CDR1 DFQATT and CDR2 SNEGSKA (reference sequence). The sample was also reused in another study, on T cells of mothers and their children. As reported in that work: Three healthy Caucasian mothers, along with their six children, served as the donors.

The rearrangement links TRBV20-1 to TRBJ2-5, with 11 bases fitting TRBD2. The sequenced sample was blood. The receptor was isolated from a woman between 40 and 55 years old in good health. The CDR3 loop is CSAREASGGPKTQYF. CDR3 in DNA: TGCAGTGCTAGAGAGGCTAGCGGGGGGCCCAAGACCCAGTACTTC.